Presented here are 3 T cell receptor beta chains from one specimen sequenced in a study of early T cells in non-severe SARS-CoV-2 infection. TCRdb analysed the 5' RACE reads with MiXCR anew, one entry per CDR3 protein. This sample has tens of thousands of distinct CDR3 sequences; less than 7% occur once, and the top ten carry 4% to 5.5%. This specimen consisted of whole blood, obtained at baseline. The receptors here all came from an adult who was a healthcare worker with PCR-confirmed SARS-CoV-2 infection or an uninfected control (not recorded which).

In this sample, this clonotype turned up many times. The chain has TRBV11-2 and TRBJ2-1; TRBD1 matches 7 bases. V lost 7 bases to trimming and J lost 4 bases; unmatched junction nucleotides: 7. Germline CDR1 and CDR2: SGHAT and FQNNGV. This CDR3 is 14 amino acids long. The CDR3 nucleotides are TGTGCCAGCACCCCAACAGGGGCTTACAATGAGCAGTTCTTC. This sequence encodes CASTPTGAYNEQFF.

This clonotype was observed a few times. The chain couples TRBV7-6 to TRBJ2-2; no definite D call. CDR3 size: 14 residues. Germline CDR1 and CDR2: SGHVS and FNYEAQ. V was shortened by 2 bases and J by 4 bases, with 8 bases between the two germline ends. In DNA form, the CDR3 reads TGTGCCAGCAGCTTAAGTGGTGGCACCGGGGAGCTGTTTTTT. Residues: CASSLSGGTGELFF. The full variable domain, completed using reference TRBV7-6 and TRBJ2-2, is GAGVSQSPRYKVTKRGQDVALRCDPISGHVSLYWYRQALGQGPEFLTYFNYEAQQDKSGLPNDRFSAERPEGSISTLTIQRTEQRDSAMYRCASSLSGGTGELFFGEGSRLTVL.

This clonotype was seen repeatedly, ten times or more. The rearrangement joins TRBV20-1 to TRBJ1-3; TRBD1 is a possible D gene (5 bases). V was cut by 5 bases and J by 0 bases, with 11 bases left in between. The CDR3 contains 14 residues. Germline assignment: CDR1 DFQATT and CDR2 SNEGSKA (reference sequence). Here the CDR3 DNA reads TGCAGTGCTGGTACGGGACCCTCTGGAAACACCATATATTTT. Translation gives CSAGTGPSGNTIYF.